The T cell receptor beta chain described here comes from a study of shared clonotypes between healthy human individuals. This clone turned up a few times. The CDR3 spans 15 residues. Trimming took off 3 bases at V and 6 bases at J, with 16 bases between the two ends. Germline lookup yields CDR1 SGHTA and CDR2 FQGNSA. Clones were read by immunoSEQ multiplex PCR, and TCRdb kept only the in-frame ones, dropping some. The table shows over a million clones, with 65% to 80% occurring only once. The chain recombines TRBV7-2 with TRBJ2-3, with TRBD2 as a possible D gene (5 bases). The source of this sequence is a man younger than 35 in good health. The sequencing sample was made of memory CD4+ T cells sorted from blood. Regarding subset: CD45RA-negative fraction. CDR3 residues: CASSFLPSRDDTQYF. The DNA of the CDR3 is TGTGCCAGCAGCTTTCTACCTAGCCGCGATGATACGCAGTATTTT.